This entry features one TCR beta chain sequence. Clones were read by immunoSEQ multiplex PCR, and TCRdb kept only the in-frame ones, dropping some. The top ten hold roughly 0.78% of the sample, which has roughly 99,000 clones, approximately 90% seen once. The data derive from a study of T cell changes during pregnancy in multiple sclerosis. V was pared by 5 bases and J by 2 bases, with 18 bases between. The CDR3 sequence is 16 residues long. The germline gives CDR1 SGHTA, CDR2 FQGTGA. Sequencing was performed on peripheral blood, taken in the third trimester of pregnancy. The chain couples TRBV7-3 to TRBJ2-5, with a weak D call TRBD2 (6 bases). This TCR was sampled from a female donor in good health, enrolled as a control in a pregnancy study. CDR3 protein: CASSQAPGVGQETQYF. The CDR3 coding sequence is TGTGCCAGCAGCCAGGCACCGGGGGTCGGACAAGAGACCCAGTACTTC.